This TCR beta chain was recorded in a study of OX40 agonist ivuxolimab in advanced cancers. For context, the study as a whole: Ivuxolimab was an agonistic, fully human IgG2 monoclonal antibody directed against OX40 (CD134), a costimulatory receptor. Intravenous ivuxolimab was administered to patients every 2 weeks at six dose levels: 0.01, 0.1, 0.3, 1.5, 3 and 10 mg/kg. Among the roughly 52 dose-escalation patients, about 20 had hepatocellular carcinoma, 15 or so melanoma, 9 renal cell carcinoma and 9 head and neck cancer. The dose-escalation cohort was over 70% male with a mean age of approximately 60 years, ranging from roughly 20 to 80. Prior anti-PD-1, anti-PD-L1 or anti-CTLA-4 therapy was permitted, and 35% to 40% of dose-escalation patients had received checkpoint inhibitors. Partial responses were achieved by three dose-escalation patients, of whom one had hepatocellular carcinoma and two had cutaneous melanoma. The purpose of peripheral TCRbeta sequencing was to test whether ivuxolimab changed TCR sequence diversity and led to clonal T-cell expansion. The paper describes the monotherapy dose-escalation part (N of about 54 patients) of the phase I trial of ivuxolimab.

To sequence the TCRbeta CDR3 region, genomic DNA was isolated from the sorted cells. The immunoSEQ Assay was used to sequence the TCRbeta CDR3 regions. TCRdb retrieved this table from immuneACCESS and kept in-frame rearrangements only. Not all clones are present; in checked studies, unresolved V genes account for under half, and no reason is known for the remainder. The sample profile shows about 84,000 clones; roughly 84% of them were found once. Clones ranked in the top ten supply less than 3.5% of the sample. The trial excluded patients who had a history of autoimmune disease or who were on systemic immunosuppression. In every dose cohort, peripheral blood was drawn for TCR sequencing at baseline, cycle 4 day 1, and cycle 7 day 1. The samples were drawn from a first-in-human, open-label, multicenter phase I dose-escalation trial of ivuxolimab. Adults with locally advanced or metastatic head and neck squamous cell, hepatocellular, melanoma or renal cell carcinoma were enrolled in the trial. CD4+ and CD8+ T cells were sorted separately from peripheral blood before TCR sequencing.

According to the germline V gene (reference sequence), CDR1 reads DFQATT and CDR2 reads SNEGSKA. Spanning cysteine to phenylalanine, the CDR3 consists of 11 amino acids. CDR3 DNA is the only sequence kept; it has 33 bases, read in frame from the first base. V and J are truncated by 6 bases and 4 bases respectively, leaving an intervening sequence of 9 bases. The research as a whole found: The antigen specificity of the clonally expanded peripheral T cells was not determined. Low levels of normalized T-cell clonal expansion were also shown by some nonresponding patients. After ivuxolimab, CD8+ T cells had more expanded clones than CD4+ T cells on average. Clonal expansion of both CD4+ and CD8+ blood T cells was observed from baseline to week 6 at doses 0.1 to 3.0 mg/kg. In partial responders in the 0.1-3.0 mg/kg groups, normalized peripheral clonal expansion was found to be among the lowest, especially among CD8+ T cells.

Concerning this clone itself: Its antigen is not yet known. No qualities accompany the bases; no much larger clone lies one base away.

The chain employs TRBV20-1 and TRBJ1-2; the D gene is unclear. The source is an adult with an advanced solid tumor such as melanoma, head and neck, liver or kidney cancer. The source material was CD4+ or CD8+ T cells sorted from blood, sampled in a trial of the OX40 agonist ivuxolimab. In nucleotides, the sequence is TGCAGTGCAAGACGGGTCTATGGCTACACCTTC. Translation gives CSARRVYGYTF.